A single sample is the source of the 15 T cell receptor beta chains below, sequenced in a study of cytomegalovirus exposure and HLA in healthy donors. The PCR used 60 Vbeta and 13 Jbeta primers. Generated by immunoSEQ multiplex PCR, the TCRdb table keeps only in-frame clones and is missing some. The data contain some 120,000 clones, about four fifths of them singletons. The sequencing sample was made of PBMCs. All receptors come from a woman between 45 and 65 years old in good health and CMV-seropositive.

V is TRBV5-1 and J is TRBJ1-2; the match to TRBD1 covers 7 bases. CDR1 SGHRS and CDR2 YFSETQ come from the germline V gene. The CDR3 is 15 amino acids. The ends lost 0 bases at V and 3 bases at J; junction bases unmatched: 5. The CDR3 spells CASSLGTGIYYGYTF. CDR3 coding DNA: TGCGCCAGCAGCTTGGGGACAGGCATTTACTATGGCTACACCTTC.

This clone showed up just once. The rearrangement uses TRBV4-1 and TRBJ1-2, with a weak D call TRBD1 (5 bases). V shed 0 bases and J shed 7 bases, with 18 bases lying between them. CDR3 length: 16 amino acids. Germline-derived CDR1 and CDR2 are MGHRA and YSYEKL. The CDR3 DNA is TGCGCCAGCAGCCAAGAAGGGACTCTCAGCCGAGGTGGCTACACCTTC. This sequence encodes CASSQEGTLSRGGYTF.

The rearrangement uses TRBV2 and TRBJ2-3; TRBD2 agrees at 9 bases. This CDR3 region has 16 residues. Germline assignment: CDR1 SNHLY and CDR2 FYNNEI. V trimming: 5 bases; J trimming: 5 bases; junction bases outside the gene matches: 11. CDR3 DNA sequence: TGTGCCAGCAGTCCAATTAAGCGGGAGGATAGAGATACGCAGTATTTT. Encoded protein: CASSPIKREDRDTQYF.

The rearrangement joins TRBV10-2 to TRBJ2-7; 11 bases line up with TRBD2. Germline values: CDR1 WSHSY, CDR2 SAAADI. Germline trimming cut 5 bases from V and 6 bases from J; bases unmatched to any gene: 9. This CDR3 spans 15 amino acids. The CDR3 DNA reads TGCGCCAGCAGTCTTAGCGGGGGGGTCGTCGGCGAGCAGTACTTC. This encodes CASSLSGGVVGEQYF.

The chain employs TRBV4-3 and TRBJ1-4, with TRBD1 as a possible D gene (6 bases). CDR1 and CDR2 from the germline V gene are LGHNA and YSLEER. CDR3 length: 16 residues. V dropped 3 bases and J dropped 0 bases, with 11 bases sitting between them. This chain's CDR3 is CASSQGDTPTNEKLFF. The CDR3, as DNA: TGCGCCAGCAGCCAGGGGGACACCCCAACTAATGAAAAACTGTTTTTT.

The J gene is TRBJ1-4, the V gene TRBV7-2, with 11 positions matching TRBD1. J lost 5 bases, V lost 4 bases, and 9 bases had no gene match. Germline-derived CDR1 and CDR2 are SGHTA and FQGNSA. The CDR3 extends over 17 amino acids. DNA of the CDR3: TGTGCCAGCAGCTCCCGGGACAGGGGGTATCGAAATGAAAAACTGTTTTTT. It translates to CASSSRDRGYRNEKLFF.

This clone was detected once. The chain joins TRBV19 to TRBJ1-2, with 7 bases fitting TRBD1. Per the germline V gene, CDR1 is LNHDA and CDR2 is SQIVND (reference sequence). The CDR3 length is 14 residues. With V trimmed by 7 bases and J by 6 bases, 11 bases remained unmatched. The CDR3 DNA reads as TGTGCCAGTACCGACAGGGCCTATTCTGATGGCTACACCTTC. Protein sequence: CASTDRAYSDGYTF. The full variable domain, in which reference TRBV19 and TRBJ1-2 provide the parts outside the CDR3, is DGGITQSPKYLFRKEGQNVTLSCEQNLNHDAMYWYRQDPGQGLRLIYYSQIVNDFQKGDIAEGYSVSREKKESFPLTVTSAQKNPTAFYLCASTDRAYSDGYTFGSGTRLTVV.

The chain carries TRBV15 and TRBJ2-5; D unclear. The CDR3 sequence is 14 residues long. The V gene lost 0 bases and the J gene lost 3 bases, with 8 bases spanning the gap. CDR1 is LNHNV and CDR2 is YYDKDF in the germline V gene (reference sequence). This CDR3 reads CATSRELSEETQYF. As DNA, the CDR3 is TGTGCCACCAGCAGAGAACTCTCGGAAGAGACCCAGTACTTC.

The chain is built from TRBV5-4 and TRBJ1-2, with D possibly being TRBD1 (5 bases). The CDR3 contains 15 residues. The germline CDR1 and CDR2 sequences are SGHNT and YYREEE (reference sequence). The V end lost 4 bases, the J end lost 3 bases, and 16 bases lay between the germline ends. CDR3 coding DNA: TGTGCCAGCAGCGTGGGATACAGGTCAGACTATGGCTACACCTTC. Its protein is CASSVGYRSDYGYTF.

V usage is TRBV10-3 and J usage is TRBJ2-3; a possible D gene is TRBD1 (5 bases). This CDR3 comprises 14 residues. Trimming left V 3 bases short and J 5 bases short, with 12 bases between. Germline V gene data show CDR1 as ENHRY and CDR2 as SYGVKD. The DNA of the CDR3 is TGTGCCATCAGTGACAGGGCGGACGGAGATACGCAGTATTTT. The encoded protein is CAISDRADGDTQYF.

This chain uses TRBV18 with TRBJ2-2, with D unresolved. V was cut by 3 bases and J by 5 bases, with 10 bases left in between. Germline V CDR1 and CDR2: KGHSH, LQKENI. This CDR3 contains 14 residues. The CDR3 reads CASSPGRLTGELFF. CDR3 DNA: TGTGCCAGCTCACCTGGCAGACTTACCGGGGAGCTGTTTTTT.

The gene calls are TRBV7-2 and TRBJ2-1; maybe TRBD2 (7 bases). Trimming removed 5 bases at V and 0 bases at J, with 11 bases between. CDR3 length: 15 amino acids. Germline V gene data show CDR1 as SGHTA and CDR2 as FQGNSA. The CDR3 DNA sequence: TGTGCCAGCAGCATAAGGGGGGGCTCCTACAATGAGCAGTTCTTC. This gives the protein CASSIRGGSYNEQFF.

The chain uses TRBV6-6 and TRBJ1-5; 9 nucleotides match TRBD1. V was pared by 6 bases and J by 2 bases, with 8 bases of the junction left unmatched. The germline CDR1 and CDR2 sequences are MNHNY and SVGAGI (reference sequence). CDR3 length: 16 residues. CDR3 DNA sequence: TGTGCCAGCAGGGACCGTCGACAGGGGGGCAATCAGCCCCAGCATTTT. Encoded protein: CASRDRRQGGNQPQHF.

This sequence joins TRBV6-5 and TRBJ1-6, with TRBD1 matching over 9 bases. The CDR3 sequence is 14 residues long. The trim removed 1 base at V and 14 bases at J, leaving 6 bases unmatched. CDR1 and CDR2 from the germline V gene are MNHEY and SVGAGI. The CDR3 sequence is CASSYWTGDSALHF. Written as DNA, the CDR3 is TGTGCCAGCAGTTACTGGACAGGGGATTCGGCCCTCCACTTT.

The chain is built from TRBV9 and TRBJ2-7; TRBD2 agrees at 7 bases. CDR3 length equals 15 residues. Germline V gives CDR1 SGDLS, CDR2 YYNGEE. With 0 bases clipped from V and 2 bases from J, the junction kept 5 bases outside the gene matches. The CDR3 DNA is TGTGCCAGCAGCGTAGAAGCGGGGACCCCCTACGAGCAGTACTTC. Residues: CASSVEAGTPYEQYF.